The T cell receptor beta chain under discussion was sequenced for a study of blood T cells in healthy people across ages. In terms of origin and age, donors were healthy Caucasian individuals from Russia aged about 6 to 90. Using a J-beta primer mix together with a sample-barcoded 5' primer, a second PCR was run for roughly 7 to 11 cycles. TCRdb ran MiXCR on the 5' RACE reads and lists one entry per CDR3 protein. The sample records about 570,000 distinct CDR3 sequences, approximately 25% being singletons. In its sample, this clonotype was seen a few times. Trimming took off 0 bases at V and 8 bases at J, with 13 bases between the two ends. The CDR3 runs 15 residues. Per germline, CDR1 LGHNA and CDR2 YSLEER.

This sequence was found in a woman between 65 and 79 years old in good health. The specimen was blood. The chain couples TRBV4-3 to TRBJ1-4; the D is unclear. CDR3 DNA: TGCGCCAGCAGCCAAGACTCCGGGAGGAGCGAAAAACTGTTTTTT. It yields the protein CASSQDSGRSEKLFF.